Below are 30 T cell receptor beta chains sequenced from a single sample in a study of CD8 T cells in Susac syndrome. With random hexamers, roughly 0.5 to 1 ug RNA was reverse transcribed. TCRdb re-called the immunoSEQ multiplex PCR reads with MiXCR, one entry per CDR3 protein. The data show fewer than 85,000 distinct CDR3 sequences, roughly 95% seen once. Sequencing input: CD8+ T cells from PBMCs. The receptors derive from a human donor with Susac syndrome.

The chain combines TRBV21-1 with TRBJ2-7; no DNA check was done on the table's D call, TRBD1. TRBV21-1 is designated a pseudogene. CDR3 size: 15 residues. CDR3 residues: CASSPWTGGPYEQYF. DNA of the CDR3: TGTGCCAGCAGCCCCTGGACAGGGGGCCCCTACGAGCAGTACTTC.

This chain joins TRBV5-6 and TRBJ2-3; possible D gene TRBD2, 5 bases. Trimming removed 0 bases at V and 12 bases at J, with 11 bases between. This CDR3 contains 12 residues. Germline V gene lookup returns CDR1 SGHDT and CDR2 YYEEEE. CDR3: CASSLEDLKQYF. CDR3 in DNA: TGTGCCAGCAGCTTGGAGGACTTGAAACAGTATTTT.

This clonotype has a single count. V is TRBV19 and J is TRBJ1-5, with 9 bases matching TRBD1. The CDR3 is 15 residues long. Germline loops: CDR1 LNHDA, CDR2 SQIVND (reference sequence). J lost 4 bases, V lost 5 bases, and 6 bases had no gene match. This CDR3 is CASSQDRGDNQPQHF. Here the CDR3 DNA reads TGTGCCAGTAGTCAGGACAGGGGTGATAATCAGCCCCAGCATTTT.

The chain links TRBV7-9 to TRBJ2-2; D unresolved. Germline V gene lookup returns CDR1 SEHNR and CDR2 FQNEAQ (reference sequence). V was shortened by 6 bases and J by 5 bases, with 16 bases between the two germline ends. CDR3 length: 15 amino acids. The CDR3 coding sequence is TGTGCCAGCAGGCCCATGGGCATGGGAACCGGGGAGCTGTTTTTT. Translating gives CASRPMGMGTGELFF. The full variable domain, its missing parts supplied by reference TRBV7-9 and TRBJ2-2, is DTGVSQNPRHKITKRGQNVTFRCDPISEHNRLYWYRQTLGQGPEFLTYFQNEAQLEKSRLLSDRFSAERPKGSFSTLEIQRTEQGDSAMYLCASRPMGMGTGELFFGEGSRLTVL.

The chain joins TRBV29-1 to TRBJ1-1; D unresolved. The CDR3 length is 11 residues. Germline lookup yields CDR1 SQVTM and CDR2 ANQGSEA. V was trimmed by 8 bases and J by 4 bases, leaving 11 bases between them. CDR3 bases: TGCAGCCATTGGCGGGGCACTGAAGCTTTCTTT. This codes for CSHWRGTEAFF.

V usage is TRBV20-1 and J usage is TRBJ1-5; D not certain. V was pared by 0 bases and J by 5 bases, with 5 bases between. CDR3 length: 12 residues. CDR1 and CDR2 (germline): DFQATT, SNEGSKA (reference sequence). As DNA, the CDR3 is TGCAGTGCTAGAGAGGGCCATCAGCCCCAGCATTTT. Translated, it gives CSAREGHQPQHF.

Only a few counts were recorded for this clonotype. The chain is built from TRBV6-5 and TRBJ2-1; D is unclear. V dropped 6 bases and J dropped 4 bases, with 10 bases sitting between them. CDR1 is MNHEY, CDR2 SVGAGI, per germline. This CDR3 spans 13 amino acids. This CDR3 is CASSLASYNEQFF. DNA of the CDR3: TGTGCCAGCAGCCTGGCCTCTTACAATGAGCAGTTCTTC.

This clonotype was observed once. The chain is built from TRBV20-1 and TRBJ2-1; 10 bases are shared with TRBD2. There are 16 residues in the CDR3. The V segment lost 2 bases and the J segment 8 bases; nucleotides outside the gene matches: 12. Germline V gene lookup returns CDR1 DFQATT and CDR2 SNEGSKA (reference sequence). CDR3 in DNA: TGCAGTGCTAGATCCGGACTAGCGGTCTCGAGGGATGAGCAGTTCTTC. Residues: CSARSGLAVSRDEQFF.

This sequence joins TRBV5-1 and TRBJ2-4, with D possibly matching TRBD2 (6 bases). The CDR3 length is 14 residues. Germline CDR1 SGHRS, CDR2 YFSETQ. With 4 bases removed from V and 5 bases from J, the gap between germline ends came to 13 bases. CDR3 nucleotides: TGCGCCAGCAGCGGAGGGGAGAGGCAAAACATTCAGTACTTC. Translated, it gives CASSGGERQNIQYF.

V and J are TRBV4-3 and TRBJ2-7, with 7 bases that match TRBD1. The CDR3 runs to 14 residues. V lost 5 bases, J lost 2 bases, and 6 bases stayed unmatched. Looked up from germline, CDR1 is LGHNA and CDR2 is YSLEER. The CDR3 protein is CASSSRTGAYEQYF. The CDR3 bases are TGCGCCAGCAGCTCCCGGACAGGCGCCTACGAGCAGTACTTC.

The chain combines TRBV14 with TRBJ2-2; D gene ambiguous. CDR3 size: 14 residues. V gave up 4 bases and J gave up 1 base, with 7 bases separating them. The germline V gene has CDR1 SGHDN and CDR2 FVKESK. DNA of the CDR3: TGTGCCAGCAGCCCACGGTTGAACACCGGGGAGCTGTTTTTT. Translating it yields CASSPRLNTGELFF.

The chain is built from TRBV28 and TRBJ2-4; D call uncertain. This CDR3 has 11 amino acids. V shed 3 bases and J shed 7 bases, with 4 bases lying between them. The V gene's germline CDR1 is MDHEN and CDR2 SYDVKM. CDR3 in amino acids: CASSFHNIQYF. The CDR3 DNA is TGTGCCAGCAGTTTTCACAACATTCAGTACTTC. Filled out from reference TRBV28 and TRBJ2-4, the complete variable domain reads DVKVTQSSRYLVKRTGEKVFLECVQDMDHENMFWYRQDPGLGLRLIYFSYDVKMKEKGDIPEGYSVSREKKERFSLILESASTNQTSMYLCASSFHNIQYFGAGTRLSVL.

The chain joins TRBV7-9 to TRBJ2-3; 7 bases are shared with TRBD1. The CDR3 consists of 15 residues. CDR1 and CDR2 from the germline V gene are SEHNR and FQNEAQ (reference sequence). V trimming: 3 bases; J trimming: 1 base; junction bases outside the gene matches: 4. The CDR3 sequence: CASSLGTEGTDTQYF. In nucleotides, the CDR3 is TGTGCCAGCAGCTTGGGGACAGAGGGCACAGATACGCAGTATTTT.

The rearrangement links TRBV7-9 to TRBJ2-3; D not certain. The germline V and J ends were trimmed by 8 bases and 2 bases, with 8 bases remaining between them. This CDR3 has 12 amino acids. Germline CDR1 SEHNR, CDR2 FQNEAQ (reference sequence). The CDR3 DNA reads as TGTGCCAGCGACGAGCTCACAGATACGCAGTATTTT. It codes for CASDELTDTQYF.

This chain connects TRBV4-3 to TRBJ2-3; D call uncertain. Trimming pared 1 base from V and 1 base from J, leaving 3 bases between. Germline values: CDR1 LGHNA, CDR2 YSLEER. The CDR3 loop spans 13 amino acids. As DNA, the CDR3 is TGCGCCAGCAGCCAAGTGGGCACAGATACGCAGTATTTT. Translated, it gives CASSQVGTDTQYF.

The V gene is TRBV20-1, the J gene TRBJ1-1; TRBD1 might be the D (5 bases). The germline V and J ends were trimmed by 1 base and 4 bases, with 16 bases remaining between them. Germline V gene lookup returns CDR1 DFQATT and CDR2 SNEGSKA (reference sequence). CDR3 size: 15 residues. The CDR3 spells CSARVGERDGTEAFF. The DNA for the CDR3 is TGCAGTGCTAGAGTTGGGGAAAGGGACGGCACTGAAGCTTTCTTT.

This clonotype was counted a single time. The V call is TRBV5-6, the J call TRBJ2-3; 7 bases are a match to TRBD2. The junction had 4 bases not matched to a gene; V was cut back by 3 bases and J by 0 bases. The germline V gene has CDR1 SGHDT and CDR2 YYEEEE. This CDR3 has 15 amino acids. The CDR3 loop is CASSSGGTSTDTQYF. CDR3 sequence (DNA): TGTGCCAGCAGCTCCGGGGGGACCAGCACAGATACGCAGTATTTT.

V gene TRBV14 combines with J gene TRBJ2-4; D ambiguous. V was clipped by 1 base and J by 9 bases, with 13 bases between them. Germline CDR1 is SGHDN and CDR2 is FVKESK. CDR3 size: 14 residues. CDR3 nucleotides: TGTGCCAGCAGCCAAGCAAGGTCCCGCAGCATTCAGTACTTC. Translated, it gives CASSQARSRSIQYF.

This chain uses TRBV6-4 with TRBJ2-1; D gene ambiguous. Germline assignment: CDR1 MRHNA and CDR2 SNTAGT. The CDR3 is 13 residues long. The V end lost 5 bases, the J end lost 0 bases, and 5 bases lay between the germline ends. The DNA of the CDR3 is TGTGCCAGCAGTACGAGCTCCTACAATGAGCAGTTCTTC. As protein: CASSTSSYNEQFF.

The J gene is TRBJ2-7, the V gene TRBV19; no clear D. CDR3 length: 13 amino acids. V lost 5 bases and J lost 2, with 10 bases in between. In germline, CDR1 is LNHDA, CDR2 SQIVND (reference sequence). This CDR3 reads CASSPTLTYEQYF. CDR3 bases: TGTGCCAGTAGTCCGACACTTACCTACGAGCAGTACTTC.

V usage is TRBV2 and J usage is TRBJ1-2; possible D gene TRBD1, 5 bases. Germline loops: CDR1 SNHLY, CDR2 FYNNEI. V lost 7 bases and J lost 0, with 15 bases in between. CDR3 length: 15 residues. The CDR3 sequence: CASTGGDRANYGYTF. The CDR3, as DNA: TGTGCCAGCACTGGTGGGGACCGAGCTAACTATGGCTACACCTTC.

V gene TRBV12-3 or TRBV12-4 combines with J gene TRBJ1-5; TRBD1 might be the D (5 bases). This CDR3 has 14 residues. The ends were cut back, 5 bases at V and 2 bases at J, with 10 bases in the middle. This CDR3 reads CASSTARGNQPQHF. The CDR3 nucleotides are TGTGCCAGCAGTACAGCCAGGGGCAATCAGCCCCAGCATTTT.

V is TRBV5-6 and J is TRBJ2-7, with D possibly matching TRBD2 (7 bases). The germline V gene encodes CDR1 SGHDT and CDR2 YYEEEE. This CDR3 spans 14 amino acids. The V and J ends lost 5 bases and 3 bases respectively, with 15 bases between them. In nucleotides, the CDR3 is TGTGCCAGCAGGCCTGGCGGGGGCCTCTACGAGCAGTACTTC. This translates into CASRPGGGLYEQYF.

The chain has TRBV20-1 and TRBJ2-7; 8 nucleotides line up with TRBD2. The CDR3 runs 13 residues. Trimming cost V 3 bases and J 6 bases; bases outside gene matches: 7. In germline, CDR1 is DFQATT, CDR2 SNEGSKA (reference sequence). The CDR3 coding sequence is TGCAGTGCTAGGGACGGGGGGGCCCGCGAGCAGTACTTC. It yields the protein CSARDGGAREQYF.

The chain uses TRBV28 and TRBJ2-7; TRBD1 is a possible D gene (6 bases). V lost 8 bases and J lost 0, with 8 bases in between. This CDR3 has 12 amino acids. Germline V CDR1 and CDR2: MDHEN, SYDVKM. CDR3 DNA sequence: TGTGCCAGCCGGGACATCTCCTACGAGCAGTACTTC. Residues: CASRDISYEQYF.

This rearrangement joins TRBV7-9 to TRBJ2-5; 8 positions match TRBD2. Trimming took 5 bases from V and 4 from J; bases not matched to a gene: 9. In germline, CDR1 is SEHNR, CDR2 FQNEAQ (reference sequence). This CDR3 has 15 residues. The CDR3 coding sequence is TGTGCCAGCAGCCAACATAGCGGGGAGAGAGAGACCCAGTACTTC. Its protein product is CASSQHSGERETQYF.

The chain has TRBV7-9 and TRBJ1-2, with unresolved D. The CDR3 sequence is 13 residues long. V lost 6 bases and J 0 bases, leaving 8 bases between the germline ends. Looked up from germline, CDR1 is SEHNR and CDR2 is FQNEAQ (reference sequence). The CDR3 DNA reads TGTGCCAGCAGAGGCAGTCCTAACTATGGCTACACCTTC. Translated, it gives CASRGSPNYGYTF. Filled out from reference TRBV7-9 and TRBJ1-2, the complete variable domain reads DTGVSQNPRHKITKRGQNVTFRCDPISEHNRLYWYRQTLGQGPEFLTYFQNEAQLEKSRLLSDRFSAERPKGSFSTLEIQRTEQGDSAMYLCASRGSPNYGYTFGSGTRLTVV.

The chain recombines TRBV9 with TRBJ2-5; 11 bases match TRBD2. The CDR3 length is 17 residues. V shed 3 bases, J shed 2 bases, and the junction held 9 bases outside the gene matches. Germline lookup yields CDR1 SGDLS and CDR2 YYNGEE. The CDR3 region is CASSASLLAGEQETQYF. The CDR3 region has the DNA TGTGCCAGCAGCGCCTCGTTACTAGCGGGGGAACAAGAGACCCAGTACTTC. Looking up the rest from reference TRBV9 and TRBJ2-5 gives the full variable domain: DSGVTQTPKHLITATGQRVTLRCSPRSGDLSVYWYQQSLDQGLQFLIQYYNGEERAKGNILERFSAQQFPDLHSELNLSSLELGDSALYFCASSASLLAGEQETQYFGPGTRLLVL.

This chain connects TRBV27 to TRBJ1-5, with no clear D. Per germline, CDR1 MNHEY and CDR2 SMNVEV (reference sequence). V shed 0 bases and J shed 7 bases, with 10 bases lying between them. This CDR3 contains 14 residues. The CDR3: CASSLSRGRQPQHF. The CDR3 DNA sequence: TGTGCCAGCAGTTTATCCCGGGGAAGGCAGCCCCAGCATTTT.

The rearrangement joins TRBV29-1 to TRBJ2-5; possibly TRBD2 for D (5 bases). The CDR3 is 14 amino acids. Germline CDR1 SQVTM, CDR2 ANQGSEA. The V and J ends lost 6 bases and 2 bases respectively, with 16 bases between them. The CDR3 DNA is TGCAGCGTGGCCGAGGGTGTAGCGCAAGAGACCCAGTACTTC. Encoded protein: CSVAEGVAQETQYF.